These T cell receptor beta chains were read from a single sample in a study of blood T cell repertoires in COVID-19. Sequencing was performed with immunoSEQ multiplex PCR; in TCRdb, only in-frame clones are kept and a portion is missing. Among some 330,000 clones listed, roughly 90% were seen once. The sample was peripheral blood. All receptors come from a woman aged 50 to 60 with active or convalescent COVID-19. Each CDR3 is given with its conserved first and last residue. The D gene is left open where the match is weak. Part of the rows lack a size; the others show once, few, many or a class for expanded clones.

clone size,V gene,D gene,J gene,CDR3 DNA,CDR3 protein
.,TRBV10-3,TRBD1,TRBJ1-6,TGTGCCATCAGTGATAGGGCAGGGGGACATAATTCACCCCTCCACTTT,CAISDRAGGHNSPLHF
.,TRBV3-1/TRBV3-2,.,TRBJ1-5,TGTGCCAGCAGCCAAACAGGGAAAGGGCAGCCCCAGCATTTT,CASSQTGKGQPQHF
.,TRBV11-2,.,TRBJ1-1,TGTGCCAGCAGCTTAGATCGTGTTTTTGAAGCTTTCTTT,CASSLDRVFEAFF
once,TRBV7-2,TRBD1,TRBJ1-5,TGTGCCAGCAGCTTAGGAAGGGGGACAGGGGTTAGCAATCAGCCCCAGCATTTT,CASSLGRGTGVSNQPQHF
.,TRBV16,TRBD2,TRBJ2-5,TGTGCCAGCAGCCAATCCCTAGCGGGGAAAGAGACCCAGTACTTC,CASSQSLAGKETQYF
.,TRBV6-2/TRBV6-3,.,TRBJ1-4,TGTGCCAGCAGCTGGAGATTTAGCGTCGGAGAAAAACTGTTTTTT,CASSWRFSVGEKLFF
.,TRBV2,.,TRBJ2-4,TGTGCCAGCAGCCCACAGATTCCCCAAAACATTCAGTACTTC,CASSPQIPQNIQYF
.,TRBV5-1,TRBD2,TRBJ2-5,TGCGCCAGCAGCTTGGGCGGGAGAGAGACCCAGTACTTC,CASSLGGRETQYF
.,TRBV7-3,.,TRBJ2-3,TGTGCCAGCAGCACAGGAGATACGCAGTATTTT,CASSTGDTQYF
.,TRBV19,TRBD2,TRBJ2-7,TGTGCCACATCTTCTAGCGGCCTCTCCTACGAGCAGTACTTC,CATSSSGLSYEQYF
.,TRBV27,.,TRBJ1-1,TGTGCCAGCAGTTTGACAGGTAACACTGAAGCTTTCTTT,CASSLTGNTEAFF
once,TRBV4-3,.,TRBJ1-4,TGCGCCAGCAGCCAACGCGGCGCGAGCGCTCTGGTTACTAATGAAAAACTGTTTTTT,CASSQRGASALVTNEKLFF
.,TRBV7-3,.,TRBJ2-2,TGTGCCAGCAGCCAAGCCGGGACTCCTAACACCGGGGAGCTGTTTTTT,CASSQAGTPNTGELFF
.,TRBV6-1,TRBD1,TRBJ2-1,TGTGCCAGCAGCGAAACCGGGACAGGAGGATACAATGAGCAGTTCTTC,CASSETGTGGYNEQFF
.,TRBV28,TRBD2,TRBJ2-7,TGTGCCAGCAGTACCGCTAGCGGGAGTTCCTACGAGCAGTACTTC,CASSTASGSSYEQYF
.,TRBV7-8,TRBD1,TRBJ1-2,TGTGCCAGCAGCTTAGGACAGGGAGGAGGGTATGGCTACACCTTC,CASSLGQGGGYGYTF
.,TRBV7-2,TRBD1,TRBJ1-5,TGTGCCAGCAGCTTATCCGGGACAGACAATCAGCCCCAGCATTTT,CASSLSGTDNQPQHF
.,TRBV5-1,.,TRBJ1-1,TGCGCCAGCAGAGAGCCGAACACTGAAGCTTTCTTT,CASREPNTEAFF
.,TRBV27,.,TRBJ1-1,TGTGCCAGCAGTCACGATAATAGATCCCCCATGAACACTGAAGCTTTCTTT,CASSHDNRSPMNTEAFF
.,TRBV29-1,TRBD2,TRBJ2-1,TGCAGCGTACCTACTAGCGGGAGGAGAAATGAGCAGTTCTTC,CSVPTSGRRNEQFF
.,TRBV19,.,TRBJ2-5,TGTGCCTGCAGGGGGGACACAGAGACCCAGTACTTC,CACRGDTETQYF
.,TRBV3-1/TRBV3-2,TRBD1,TRBJ2-7,TGTGCCAGCAGCCAAGATCCGGGACAGGCTCGAGAGCAGTACTTC,CASSQDPGQAREQYF
.,TRBV5-4,TRBD2,TRBJ2-5,TGTGCCAGCAGCTCACAGACTAGCGAACAAGAGACCCAGTACTTC,CASSSQTSEQETQYF
.,TRBV7-2,TRBD1,TRBJ2-7,TGTGCCAGCAGCTCCGGGACAGGTGCCGTCGAGCAGTACTTC,CASSSGTGAVEQYF
once,TRBV3-1/TRBV3-2,.,TRBJ1-1,TGTGCCAGCAGCCAAGATTGGCAGGGCGACACTGAAGCTTTCTTT,CASSQDWQGDTEAFF
.,TRBV11-2,.,TRBJ2-4,TGTGCCAGCAGCCTCGGGCCAGGGCTAGCCAAAAACATTCAGTACTTC,CASSLGPGLAKNIQYF
.,TRBV14,.,TRBJ1-6,TGTGCCAGCAGCCAAGCTCTAGAATCACCCCTCCACTTT,CASSQALESPLHF
.,TRBV20-1,TRBD1,TRBJ1-1,TGCAGTGCTACTAGGGGGCTTGAAGCTTTCTTT,CSATRGLEAFF
.,TRBV27,.,TRBJ2-1,TGTGCCAGCAGTTCCTCTAGTGGTGAGCAGTTCTTC,CASSSSSGEQFF
.,TRBV10-1,TRBD1,TRBJ1-6,TGCGCCAGATACCGGGGGACAGGGCTTTCACCCCTCCACTTT,CARYRGTGLSPLHF
.,TRBV19,.,TRBJ1-2,TGTGCCAGTACCCCGACACCTCCCGTCGGCTACACCTTC,CASTPTPPVGYTF
.,TRBV27,TRBD1,TRBJ1-1,TGTGCCAGCAGTAAGGCAGGGGGCGGGAGTGAAGCTTTCTTT,CASSKAGGGSEAFF
.,TRBV5-1,.,TRBJ1-5,TGCGCCAGCAGCTTGCCATTCCCTCTTTGGGGTATGGGAGGCTATCAGCCCCAGCATTTT,CASSLPFPLWGMGGYQPQHF
.,TRBV7-6,.,TRBJ2-5,TGTGCCAGCAGCCGCTGGGACTCCGAGGGAACGGAGACCCAGTACTTC,CASSRWDSEGTETQYF
.,TRBV24-1,TRBD1,TRBJ1-1,TGTGCCACCAGTGAACGACAGGGTTCTGAAGCTTTCTTT,CATSERQGSEAFF
.,TRBV19,TRBD2,TRBJ2-1,TGTGCCAGTAGTATTACTAGCGGTCACAATGAGCAGTTCTTC,CASSITSGHNEQFF
.,TRBV6-6,TRBD1,TRBJ1-1,TGTGCCAGCAGTCTCAGGGGGGACACTGAAGCTTTCTTT,CASSLRGDTEAFF
.,TRBV18,.,TRBJ1-1,TGTGCCAGCCTCGGGACTTTGAACACTGAAGCTTTCTTT,CASLGTLNTEAFF
.,TRBV7-2,.,TRBJ2-2,TGTGCCAGCAGCTTTAGCGGTAGCACCGGGGAGCTGTTTTTT,CASSFSGSTGELFF
.,TRBV3-1/TRBV3-2,.,TRBJ2-2,TGTGCCAGCAGCCAAGATTTACTCACCGGGGAGCTGTTTTTT,CASSQDLLTGELFF
.,TRBV30,.,TRBJ2-7,TGTGCCTGGAGTGTACAGGACAGTTTGTACGAGCAGTACTTC,CAWSVQDSLYEQYF
.,TRBV7-9,.,TRBJ2-2,TGTGCCAGCAGCCTCCGGGGGGCCGAGTCCGGGGAGCTGTTTTTT,CASSLRGAESGELFF
.,TRBV19,.,TRBJ2-1,TGTGCCAGTAGTATTGGGGGGACCAAATACAATGAGCAGTTCTTC,CASSIGGTKYNEQFF
.,TRBV5-1,TRBD1,TRBJ1-4,TGCGCCAGCAGCTTGGGGACAGGAGGGTATGCAACTAATGAAAAACTGTTTTTT,CASSLGTGGYATNEKLFF
.,TRBV10-3,TRBD2,TRBJ2-1,TGTGCCATCAAGGGCGGGAGGGTCTACAATGAGCAGTTCTTC,CAIKGGRVYNEQFF
.,TRBV18,.,TRBJ2-7,TGTGCCAGCTCACCAGGCAGCCCTCAGGGAGAGCAGTACTTC,CASSPGSPQGEQYF
.,TRBV6-2/TRBV6-3,TRBD2,TRBJ2-2,TGTGCCAGCAGTTACTCAACTAGCGGGAACACCGGGGAGCTGTTTTTT,CASSYSTSGNTGELFF
.,TRBV7-3,.,TRBJ1-1,TGTGCCAGCAGCTTAGGGCAAAACACTGAAGCTTTCTTT,CASSLGQNTEAFF
.,TRBV7-6,TRBD1,TRBJ1-1,TGTGCCAGCAGGCCGGGACAGGGTATGGACACTGAAGCTTTCTTT,CASRPGQGMDTEAFF
few,TRBV2,TRBD1,TRBJ1-6,TGTGCCAGCAGTGCTCTTGGTTGGGACAGGGTTAATTCACCCCTCCACTTT,CASSALGWDRVNSPLHF
.,TRBV7-2,.,TRBJ2-7,TGTGCCAGCAGCTTAGGTTCTGGGGGCGGCTACGAGCAGTACTTC,CASSLGSGGGYEQYF